What follows are 24 T cell receptor beta chains derived from one specimen sequenced in a study of OX40 agonist ivuxolimab in advanced cancers. The data were produced by immunoSEQ multiplex PCR, yet TCRdb's version contains in-frame clones alone and is incomplete. The sample lists about 79,000 clones; about 92% were seen once. The sequenced sample was CD4+ or CD8+ T cells sorted from blood, obtained in a trial of the OX40 agonist ivuxolimab. Every receptor here comes from an adult with an advanced solid tumor such as melanoma, head and neck, liver or kidney cancer.

The V gene is TRBV5-1, the J gene TRBJ2-5, with D possibly matching TRBD2 (6 bases). The CDR3 has 16 residues. The ends were cut back, 3 bases at V and 3 bases at J, with 18 bases in the middle. Germline V gene lookup returns CDR1 SGHRS and CDR2 YFSETQ. Here the CDR3 DNA reads TGCGCCAGCAGCTCCGGGGGTTGGGTGTCTGAAGAGACCCAGTACTTC. Translation: CASSSGGWVSEETQYF.

The CDR3 sequence: CASSPLQRGGETQYF. In DNA, the CDR3 is TGTGCCAGCTCACCCCTACAAAGGGGGGGAGAGACCCAGTACTTC. This chain connects TRBV18 to TRBJ2-5, with D perhaps matching TRBD2 (7 bases). CDR1 KGHSH and CDR2 LQKENI come from the germline V gene. This CDR3 is 15 amino acids long. V was cut by 3 bases and J by 4 bases, with 15 bases left in between. Variable domain in full (rest from reference TRBV18 and TRBJ2-5): NAGVMQNPRHLVRRRGQEARLRCSPMKGHSHVYWYRQLPEEGLKFMVYLQKENIIDESGMPKERFSAEFPKEGPSILRIQQVVRGDSAAYFCASSPLQRGGETQYFGPGTRLLVL.

The chain joins TRBV30 to TRBJ2-1; TRBD2 might be the D (5 bases). Trimming shortened V by 0 bases and J by 6 bases, and 12 bases separated the two germline ends. Germline values: CDR1 GTSNPN, CDR2 SVGIG (reference sequence). The CDR3 consists of 14 residues. CDR3 nucleotides: TGTGCCTGGAGTGTCTTCCCGGGGATCAATGAGCAGTTCTTC. It is translated as CAWSVFPGINEQFF.

The chain is built from TRBV18 and TRBJ1-6, with a tentative D call TRBD1 (6 bases). The germline V gene encodes CDR1 KGHSH and CDR2 LQKENI. Trimming stripped 5 bases from V and 5 bases from J, with 10 bases between. The CDR3 spans 14 residues. In DNA, the CDR3 is TGTGCCAGCTCAGGAGGGGGGGATAATTCACCCCTCCACTTT. Translating it yields CASSGGGDNSPLHF.

The chain recombines TRBV7-2 with TRBJ2-5; TRBD2 might be the D (6 bases). CDR1 SGHTA and CDR2 FQGNSA come from the germline V gene. The V end lost 5 bases, the J end lost 7 bases, and 14 bases lay between the germline ends. The CDR3 length is 13 residues. The CDR3 loop is CASSPAGGGTQYF. The DNA for the CDR3 is TGTGCCAGCAGCCCGGCCGGGGGAGGGACCCAGTACTTC.

The chain recombines TRBV30 with TRBJ1-2; maybe TRBD1 (5 bases). The V end lost 4 bases, the J end lost 4 bases, and 22 bases lay between the germline ends. The CDR3 length is 16 residues. The germline CDR1 and CDR2 sequences are GTSNPN and SVGIG (reference sequence). DNA of the CDR3: TGTGCCTGGACACCCGGGACCCCAGGTCGTGGCTATGGCTACACCTTC. Its protein product is CAWTPGTPGRGYGYTF.

This clone was recorded once. The chain carries TRBV14 and TRBJ1-1, with unresolved D. The CDR3 contains 13 residues. The V gene lost 4 bases and the J gene lost 0 bases, with 6 bases spanning the gap. Germline loops: CDR1 SGHDN, CDR2 FVKESK. The CDR3 loop is CASSLNMNTEAFF. The CDR3 DNA reads as TGTGCCAGCAGCCTGAATATGAACACTGAAGCTTTCTTT.

This clone was picked up one time. The chain joins TRBV5-6 to TRBJ1-5; D not resolved. V lost 4 bases to trimming and J lost 8 bases, with 13 bases between them. Germline V gene data show CDR1 as SGHDT and CDR2 as YYEEEE. This CDR3 region has 13 residues. The CDR3 DNA sequence: TGTGCCAGCAGCGCCGATCCAAGGGAGCCCCAGCATTTT. Translation: CASSADPREPQHF. Complete variable domain (other parts from reference TRBV5-6 and TRBJ1-5): DAGVTQSPTHLIKTRGQQVTLRCSPKSGHDTVSWYQQALGQGPQFIFQYYEEEERQRGNFPDRFSGHQFPNYSSELNVNALLLGDSALYLCASSADPREPQHFGDGTRLSIL.

This clone was counted once. J is TRBJ2-1 and V is TRBV6-5, with TRBD1 matching over 7 bases. CDR1 is MNHEY, CDR2 SVGAGI, per germline. This CDR3 is 13 amino acids long. V lost 6 bases and J lost 7; bases outside the gene matches: 6. The DNA of the CDR3 is TGTGCCAGCAGCCGACAGGGTATGAATGAGCAGTTCTTC. Amino acids: CASSRQGMNEQFF.

The chain links TRBV5-4 to TRBJ1-1, with D maybe TRBD1 (5 bases). The CDR3 has 15 amino acids. Germline CDR1 SGHNT, CDR2 YYREEE (reference sequence). Trimming left V 0 bases short and J 0 bases short, with 9 bases between. The DNA for the CDR3 is TGTGCCAGCAGCTTGGGAAGAGGGGTGAACACTGAAGCTTTCTTT. This sequence encodes CASSLGRGVNTEAFF.

The chain combines TRBV27 with TRBJ1-3; TRBD1 aligns across 11 bases. CDR3 length: 18 amino acids. Germline CDR1 is MNHEY and CDR2 is SMNVEV (reference sequence). Trimming took 5 bases from V and 2 from J; bases not matched to a gene: 11. The CDR3 loop is CASSPIPGQGVPGNTIYF. CDR3 DNA: TGTGCCAGCAGTCCTATCCCGGGACAGGGGGTTCCTGGAAACACCATATATTTT.

The chain combines TRBV21-1 with TRBJ1-2; the table names TRBD1, a call not compared with the DNA. TRBV21-1 is a pseudogene. The CDR3 has 14 residues. The CDR3 DNA reads TGTGCCAGCAGCCCCCGGACAGGGACCTATGGCTACACCTTC. Translated, it gives CASSPRTGTYGYTF.

The V call is TRBV15, the J call TRBJ2-7, with a possible D match to TRBD2 (6 bases). The V end lost 2 bases, the J end lost 2 bases, and 10 bases lay between the germline ends. Per the germline V gene, CDR1 is LNHNV and CDR2 is YYDKDF (reference sequence). The CDR3 is 14 residues long. DNA for the CDR3: TGTGCCACCAGCAGATCCGGGAGACCCTACGAGCAGTACTTC. It translates to CATSRSGRPYEQYF.

The rearrangement links TRBV7-8 to TRBJ2-4, with D perhaps TRBD1 or TRBD2 (5 bases each). Germline V CDR1 and CDR2: SGHVS, FQNEAQ. This CDR3 spans 13 amino acids. V was clipped by 6 bases and J by 6 bases, with 12 bases between them. CDR3 sequence reads: CASRRDGGNIQYF. In nucleotides, the CDR3 is TGTGCCAGCAGACGGGACGGCGGAAACATTCAGTACTTC.

This clone has more than one count but fewer than ten. The chain has TRBV7-8 and TRBJ1-1; weak D call: TRBD1 (5 bases). The V gene lost 2 bases and the J gene lost 3 bases, with 10 bases spanning the gap. The CDR3 totals 14 residues. Germline V gene sequence: CDR1 SGHVS, CDR2 FQNEAQ. The CDR3 is CASSLLLGDTEAFF. The CDR3 DNA reads as TGTGCCAGCAGCTTACTGTTGGGGGACACTGAAGCTTTCTTT.

This chain uses TRBV27 with TRBJ2-1, with 9 bases that match TRBD1. Germline V gene data show CDR1 as MNHEY and CDR2 as SMNVEV (reference sequence). The CDR3 covers 14 residues. The V segment lost 10 bases and the J segment 6 bases; nucleotides outside the gene matches: 10. CDR3 sequence reads: CATTAWDRVNEQFF. The CDR3 DNA is TGTGCCACCACAGCCTGGGACAGGGTCAATGAGCAGTTCTTC.

V and J are TRBV18 and TRBJ1-6; 9 positions match TRBD1. Germline lookup yields CDR1 KGHSH and CDR2 LQKENI. V shed 2 bases, J shed 11 bases, and the junction held 7 bases outside the gene matches. The CDR3 contains 15 residues. CDR3 loop: CASSPAGTGSPPLHF. The CDR3 nucleotides are TGTGCCAGCTCACCAGCCGGGACAGGGTCTCCACCCCTCCACTTT. Using reference TRBV18 and TRBJ1-6 for the parts outside the CDR3, the full variable domain is NAGVMQNPRHLVRRRGQEARLRCSPMKGHSHVYWYRQLPEEGLKFMVYLQKENIIDESGMPKERFSAEFPKEGPSILRIQQVVRGDSAAYFCASSPAGTGSPPLHFGNGTRLTVT.

Here the CDR3 reads CASSPGTGRTSGQYF. Here the CDR3 DNA reads TGTGCCAGCAGTCCTGGGACAGGGCGGACTAGTGGGCAGTACTTC. The chain has TRBV6-1 and TRBJ2-7; 9 bases are shared with TRBD1. With 5 bases clipped from V and 9 bases from J, the junction kept 14 bases outside the gene matches. CDR1 and CDR2 from the germline V gene are MNHNS and SASEGT. The CDR3 is 15 residues long.

The chain combines TRBV5-4 with TRBJ2-3, with D hard to call. CDR3 length equals 13 residues. Germline V gene lookup returns CDR1 SGHNT and CDR2 YYREEE (reference sequence). V lost 4 bases, J lost 2 bases, and 8 bases lay in between. The CDR3 loop reads CASSPPTTDTQYF. The CDR3 nucleotides are TGTGCCAGCAGCCCACCAACCACAGATACGCAGTATTTT.

The chain combines TRBV28 with TRBJ1-2; D is uncertain. The CDR3 runs to 12 residues. From germline, CDR1 is MDHEN and CDR2 SYDVKM. Trimming took 3 bases from V and 4 from J, leaving 6 bases between them. The CDR3 region is CASSLKGYGYTF. DNA for the CDR3: TGTGCCAGCAGTTTGAAGGGCTATGGCTACACCTTC.

V usage is TRBV19 and J usage is TRBJ2-5, with D possibly being TRBD2 (6 bases). This CDR3 is built from 14 residues. Germline V lookup: CDR1 LNHDA, CDR2 SQIVND (reference sequence). V gave up 9 bases and J gave up 0 bases, with 14 bases separating them. DNA for the CDR3: TGTGCCAGCAACCCGGGACTCCACCAAGAGACCCAGTACTTC. It codes for CASNPGLHQETQYF.

This rearrangement joins TRBV30 to TRBJ2-5; 12 bases align to TRBD2. Trimming took 8 bases from V and 5 from J; bases not matched to a gene: 15. This CDR3 region has 16 residues. Germline-derived CDR1 and CDR2 are GTSNPN and SVGIG (reference sequence). The CDR3 DNA is TGTGCCGCGGGCTATGGTCTAGCGGGGGGGCTGGAGACCCAGTACTTC. It yields the protein CAAGYGLAGGLETQYF.

The CDR3 sequence is CASSLSQDRNSPLHF. DNA for the CDR3: TGTGCCAGCAGCTTATCACAGGACCGTAATTCACCCCTCCACTTT. The V and J genes are TRBV7-9 and TRBJ1-6, with D possibly being TRBD1 (5 bases). The CDR3 consists of 15 residues. Germline values: CDR1 SEHNR, CDR2 FQNEAQ (reference sequence). Trimming cost V 2 bases and J 6 bases, with 11 bases left between them.

The rearrangement joins TRBV14 to TRBJ2-2; no definite D call. V lost 5 bases, J lost 2 bases, and 9 bases lay in between. Germline loops: CDR1 SGHDN, CDR2 FVKESK. The CDR3 has 14 amino acids. The CDR3 sequence: CASSSQRNTGELFF. As DNA, the CDR3 is TGTGCCAGCAGCTCACAGAGAAACACCGGGGAGCTGTTTTTT. Full variable domain (outside the CDR3, taken from reference TRBV14 and TRBJ2-2): EAGVTQFPSHSVIEKGQTVTLRCDPISGHDNLYWYRRVMGKEIKFLLHFVKESKQDESGMPNNRFLAERTGGTYSTLKVQPAELEDSGVYFCASSSQRNTGELFFGEGSRLTVL.